The 20 T cell receptor beta chains listed next were all sequenced from one sample in a study of regulatory T cells in long-lasting Graves disease. Time point noted: newly diagnosed GD, antithyroid drugs for less than 3 months. The authors made the TCR library using RNA they extracted from PBMCs. In building TCR beta libraries, iRepertoire HTBI primers were used together with Arm-PCR of CDR3 regions. Each CDR3 protein is one row after TCRdb ran MiXCR on the multiplex PCR reads. The sample records 540,000 or so distinct CDR3 sequences, approximately 12% being singletons. A further study also used this sample, focusing on T cells in Graves' hyperthyroidism and ophthalmopathy.

This specimen was peripheral blood mononuclear cells (PBMCs), taken at new diagnosis, from a patient treated with antithyroid drugs. The receptors were sampled from a man aged 25-40 years with Graves disease.

There are many counts of this clonotype. The junction differs from germline at one of its ends, possibly a read error. The genes are TRBV5-1 and TRBJ1-5, with TRBD1 as a possible D gene (6 bases). Germline V gene data show CDR1 as SGHRS and CDR2 as YFSETQ. CDR3 size: 14 residues. This CDR3 is CASSTTGSDQPQHF. For the CDR3, the DNA is TGTGCCAGCAGCACCACAGGGAGCGATCAGCCCCAGCATTTT.

This chain links TRBV15 with TRBJ2-3, with TRBD2 matching 9 bases. After removal of 0 bases from V and 9 bases from J, the junction contained 13 bases not matched to a gene. This CDR3 region has 17 residues. CDR1 is LNHNV, CDR2 YYDKDF, per germline (reference sequence). The CDR3 sequence is CATSREVAGVLRVTQYF. The DNA for the CDR3 is TGTGCCACCAGCAGAGAGGTAGCGGGAGTTCTGAGGGTAACGCAGTATTTT.

This clonotype was counted only a few times. The gene calls are TRBV20-1 and TRBJ1-5; D is undetermined. Trimming cost V 3 bases and J 6 bases, with 6 bases left between them. Germline V gene lookup returns CDR1 DFQATT and CDR2 SNEGSKA (reference sequence). This CDR3 comprises 11 residues. The chain's CDR3 is CSASSGQPQHF. The CDR3 DNA reads as TGCAGTGCTAGTTCTGGTCAGCCCCAGCATTTT.

The chain employs TRBV30 and TRBJ2-6; D is ambiguous. Germline V CDR1 and CDR2: GTSNPN, SVGIG (reference sequence). Trimming took 3 bases from V and 1 from J, leaving 10 bases between them. The CDR3 consists of 15 residues. In DNA form, the CDR3 reads TGTGCCTGGAGCCCCCCCCTATCTGGGGCCAACGTCCTGACTTTC. Protein product: CAWSPPLSGANVLTF.

This clonotype was counted many times. The chain recombines TRBV11-2 with TRBJ2-1, with 10 bases aligning to TRBD2. The V gene end was trimmed by 2 bases and the J gene end by 8 bases; junction bases not matched to a gene: 6. Germline loops: CDR1 SGHAT, CDR2 FQNNGV. CDR3 length equals 15 residues. Written as DNA, the CDR3 is TGTGCCAGCAGCTTACTAGCGGGAGTAGAATATGAGCAGTTCTTC. This gives the protein CASSLLAGVEYEQFF.

This clonotype was found many times. The chain has TRBV12-3 or TRBV12-4 and TRBJ2-5; D gene uncertain. V was cut by 6 bases and J by 0 bases, with 5 bases left in between. The CDR3 is 12 amino acids. CDR3 protein: CASSLYQETQYF. CDR3 DNA: TGTGCCAGCAGCCTGTACCAAGAGACCCAGTACTTC.

The table lists this clonotype with a few counts. This sequence joins TRBV18 and TRBJ2-1; D might be TRBD1 (5 bases). Trimming took 3 bases from V and 6 from J, leaving 9 bases between them. Germline V lookup: CDR1 KGHSH, CDR2 LQKENI. CDR3 length: 13 residues. CDR3 amino acids: CASSPSGFNEQFF. The CDR3 region has the DNA TGTGCCAGCTCACCGTCAGGGTTCAATGAGCAGTTCTTC.

This clonotype was seen only a few times. The chain joins TRBV20-1 to TRBJ1-3, with TRBD1 identical over 10 bases. The CDR3 has 14 amino acids. V lost 6 bases to trimming and J lost 0 bases; unmatched junction nucleotides: 2. Germline-derived CDR1 and CDR2 are DFQATT and SNEGSKA (reference sequence). CDR3 sequence (DNA): TGCAGTGCGACAGGGGGCCTCTCTGGAAACACCATATATTTT. It encodes CSATGGLSGNTIYF.

This clonotype was detected many times. The chain is built from TRBV2 and TRBJ2-1, with 12 bases matching TRBD2. Germline loops: CDR1 SNHLY, CDR2 FYNNEI. The CDR3 totals 16 residues. J was trimmed by 6 bases and V by 5 bases; bases with no gene match: 8. CDR3: CASSPPSGRASNEQFF. The CDR3 DNA reads TGTGCCAGCAGTCCCCCTAGCGGGAGGGCCAGCAATGAGCAGTTCTTC. Together with reference TRBV2 and TRBJ2-1, the CDR3 gives the full variable domain: EPEVTQTPSHQVTQMGQEVILRCVPISNHLYFYWYRQILGQKVEFLVSFYNNEISEKSEIFDDQFSVERPDGSNFTLKIRSTKLEDSAMYFCASSPPSGRASNEQFFGPGTRLTVL.

V and J are TRBV6-5 and TRBJ1-6, with a weak D call TRBD1 (6 bases). Trimming stripped 0 bases from V and 4 bases from J, with 13 bases between. Looked up from germline, CDR1 is MNHEY and CDR2 is SVGAGI. The CDR3 spans 17 residues. The CDR3 sequence: CASSYSIGQKYNSPLHF. The CDR3 DNA is TGTGCCAGCAGTTACTCGATTGGACAGAAGTATAATTCACCCCTCCACTTT.

The chain recombines TRBV6-2 or TRBV6-3 with TRBJ1-2, with a weak D call TRBD1 (5 bases). The germline V and J ends were trimmed by 2 bases and 6 bases, with 22 bases remaining between them. The CDR3 length is 17 residues. In germline, CDR1 is MNHEY, CDR2 SVGEGT. CDR3 DNA sequence: TGTGCCAGCAGTTACGACAGTACCTCCTGGGCGTTGGATGGCTACACCTTC. This translates into CASSYDSTSWALDGYTF.

V usage is TRBV29-1 and J usage is TRBJ2-2; D is undetermined. The germline V gene has CDR1 SQVTM and CDR2 ANQGSEA. With 4 bases removed from V and 6 bases from J, the gap between germline ends came to 9 bases. This CDR3 has 12 amino acids. The CDR3 DNA sequence: TGCAGCGTTGCCCGTCGAGCCGGGGAGCTGTTTTTT. This codes for CSVARRAGELFF.

Turning to this clonotype: A much larger clone lies a single base off, so this may be a read error. The CDR3 end shows no conserved phenylalanine or tryptophan, and so a read error is likely. The rearrangement joins TRBV11-2 to TRBJ1-1, with D possibly being TRBD1 (5 bases). This CDR3 comprises 12 residues. The germline gives CDR1 SGHAT, CDR2 FQNNGV. V was trimmed by 4 bases and J by 6 bases, leaving 9 bases between them. Written as DNA, the CDR3 is TGTGCCAGCAGCTCCCGGGACCCTGAAGCTTTCCTT. Its translation: CASSSRDPEAFL.

In this sample, this clonotype turned up many times. This chain uses TRBV29-1 with TRBJ2-5; D might be TRBD2 (6 bases). V gave up 0 bases and J gave up 5 bases, with 7 bases separating them. CDR3 size: 12 residues. From germline, CDR1 is SQVTM and CDR2 ANQGSEA. The CDR3, as DNA: TGCAGCGTTGAAGAACGGGAGGAGACCCAGTACTTC. Translated: CSVEEREETQYF.

The J gene is TRBJ1-2, the V gene TRBV5-1; TRBD1 aligns across 7 bases. Germline CDR1 SGHRS, CDR2 YFSETQ. The V and J ends lost 1 base and 8 bases, in that order; junction bases with no gene match: 11. The CDR3 runs to 15 residues. Here the CDR3 DNA reads TGCGCCAGCAGCTTGTACGGGACAGAAGAAAGGGGCTACACCTTC. As protein: CASSLYGTEERGYTF. Variable domain in full (rest from reference TRBV5-1 and TRBJ1-2): KAGVTQTPRYLIKTRGQQVTLSCSPISGHRSVSWYQQTPGQGLQFLFEYFSETQRNKGNFPGRFSGRQFSNSRSEMNVSTLELGDSALYLCASSLYGTEERGYTFGSGTRLTVV.

The chain combines TRBV20-1 with TRBJ2-3, with a tentative D call TRBD2 (5 bases). This CDR3 has 13 amino acids. The V gene's germline CDR1 is DFQATT and CDR2 SNEGSKA (reference sequence). Trimming pared 4 bases from V and 0 bases from J, leaving 8 bases between. The CDR3 loop reads CSAKRTSTDTQYF. DNA of the CDR3: TGCAGTGCTAAGAGGACTAGCACAGATACGCAGTATTTT.

The CDR3 region has the DNA TGTGCCAGCAGCCAAAAAACAGGGAACTATGGCTACACCTTC. This codes for CASSQKTGNYGYTF. The chain recombines TRBV3-1 with TRBJ1-2; TRBD1 is a possible D gene (6 bases). The germline CDR1 and CDR2 sequences are LGHDT and YNNKEL (reference sequence). The V end was cut by 2 bases, the J end by 2 bases, with 9 bases between. The CDR3 runs 14 residues. Drawing the rest from reference TRBV3-1 and TRBJ1-2, the complete variable domain is DTAVSQTPKYLVTQMGNDKSIKCEQNLGHDTMYWYKQDSKKFLKIMFSYNNKELIINETVPNRFSPKSPDKAHLNLHINSLELGDSAVYFCASSQKTGNYGYTFGSGTRLTVV.

This clonotype was found a few times. An end of the junction differs from the germline gene, which may be a read error. V gene TRBV4-1 combines with J gene TRBJ2-3; perhaps TRBD2 as D (6 bases). The germline V gene encodes CDR1 MGHRA and CDR2 YSYEKL. This CDR3 region has 15 residues. The CDR3 DNA sequence: TGCGCCAGCAGCCAAGTAGCGTTGACTAGGGCTCCCCGGGATTTT. Its protein is CASSQVALTRAPRDF.

This clonotype was seen repeatedly, ten times or more. The chain couples TRBV28 to TRBJ1-1; D perhaps matches TRBD1 (5 bases). Germline CDR1 is MDHEN and CDR2 is SYDVKM. Trimming pared 6 bases from V and 8 bases from J, leaving 19 bases between. This CDR3 contains 14 residues. The DNA of the CDR3 is TGTGCCAGCAGCCCACCGGCGGAGGGGCCGGAAGCTTTCTTT. Protein sequence: CASSPPAEGPEAFF.

The sample holds one count of this clonotype. The chain joins TRBV5-1 to TRBJ2-3; maybe TRBD2 (5 bases). Trimming left V 0 bases short and J 11 bases short, with 10 bases between. The CDR3 consists of 12 residues. The germline V gene has CDR1 SGHRS and CDR2 YFSETQ. CDR3 in amino acids: CASSLGERVQYF. As DNA, the CDR3 is TGCGCCAGCAGCTTGGGCGAGAGGGTGCAGTATTTT.